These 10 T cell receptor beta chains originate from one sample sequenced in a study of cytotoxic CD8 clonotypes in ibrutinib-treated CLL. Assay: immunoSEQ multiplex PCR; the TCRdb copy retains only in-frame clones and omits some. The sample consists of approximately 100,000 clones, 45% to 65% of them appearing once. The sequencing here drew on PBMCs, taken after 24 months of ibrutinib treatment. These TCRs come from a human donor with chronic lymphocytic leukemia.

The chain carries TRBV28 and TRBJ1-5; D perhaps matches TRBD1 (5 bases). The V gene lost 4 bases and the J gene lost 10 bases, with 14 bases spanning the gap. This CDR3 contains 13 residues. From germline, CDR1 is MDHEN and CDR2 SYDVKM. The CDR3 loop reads CASSSGAGGPQHF. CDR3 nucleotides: TGTGCCAGCAGTTCCGGGGCAGGAGGACCCCAGCATTTT. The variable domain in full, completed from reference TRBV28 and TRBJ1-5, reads DVKVTQSSRYLVKRTGEKVFLECVQDMDHENMFWYRQDPGLGLRLIYFSYDVKMKEKGDIPEGYSVSREKKERFSLILESASTNQTSMYLCASSSGAGGPQHFGDGTRLSIL.

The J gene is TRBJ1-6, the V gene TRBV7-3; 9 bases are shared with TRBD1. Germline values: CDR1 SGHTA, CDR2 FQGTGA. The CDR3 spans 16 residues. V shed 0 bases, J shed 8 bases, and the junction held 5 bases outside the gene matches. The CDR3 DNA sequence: TGTGCCAGCAGCTTAACGGGACAGGGAGGCGATTCACCCCTCCACTTT. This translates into CASSLTGQGGDSPLHF. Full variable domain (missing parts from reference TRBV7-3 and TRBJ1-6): GAGVSQTPSNKVTEKGKYVELRCDPISGHTALYWYRQSLGQGPEFLIYFQGTGAADDSGLPNDRFFAVRPEGSVSTLKIQRTERGDSAVYLCASSLTGQGGDSPLHFGNGTRLTVT.

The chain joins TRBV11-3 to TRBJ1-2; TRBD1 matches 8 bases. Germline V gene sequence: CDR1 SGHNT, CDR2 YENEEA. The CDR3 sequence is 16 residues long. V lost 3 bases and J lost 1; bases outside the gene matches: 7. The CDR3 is CASSFSTGADNYGYTF. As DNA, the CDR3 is TGTGCCAGCAGCTTCTCGACAGGGGCGGATAACTATGGCTACACCTTC.

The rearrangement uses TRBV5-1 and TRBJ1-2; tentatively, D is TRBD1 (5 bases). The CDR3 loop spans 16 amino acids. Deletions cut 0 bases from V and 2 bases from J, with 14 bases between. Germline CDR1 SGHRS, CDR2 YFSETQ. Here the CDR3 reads CASSLAGDSTNYGYTF. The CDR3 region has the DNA TGCGCCAGCAGCTTGGCGGGGGATTCGACAAACTATGGCTACACCTTC. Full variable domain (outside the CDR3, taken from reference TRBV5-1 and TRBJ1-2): KAGVTQTPRYLIKTRGQQVTLSCSPISGHRSVSWYQQTPGQGLQFLFEYFSETQRNKGNFPGRFSGRQFSNSRSEMNVSTLELGDSALYLCASSLAGDSTNYGYTFGSGTRLTVV.

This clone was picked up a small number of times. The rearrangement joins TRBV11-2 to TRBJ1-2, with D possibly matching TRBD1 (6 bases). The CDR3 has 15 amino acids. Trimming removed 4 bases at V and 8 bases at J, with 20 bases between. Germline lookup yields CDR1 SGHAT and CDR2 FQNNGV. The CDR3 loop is CASSSEAGVSRGYTF. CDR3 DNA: TGTGCCAGCAGCTCGGAGGCAGGGGTTTCTCGCGGCTACACCTTC.

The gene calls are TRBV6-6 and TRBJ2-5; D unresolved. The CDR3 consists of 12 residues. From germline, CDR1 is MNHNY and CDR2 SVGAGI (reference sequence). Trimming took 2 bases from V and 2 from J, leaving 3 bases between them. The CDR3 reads CASSYMQETQYF. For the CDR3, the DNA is TGTGCCAGCAGTTACATGCAAGAGACCCAGTACTTC.

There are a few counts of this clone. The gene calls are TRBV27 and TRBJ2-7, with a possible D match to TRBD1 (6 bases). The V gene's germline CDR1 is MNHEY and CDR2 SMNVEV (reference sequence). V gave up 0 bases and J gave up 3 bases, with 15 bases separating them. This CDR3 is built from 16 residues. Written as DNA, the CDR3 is TGTGCCAGCAGTTTATCGTGGGGGCAGGGGATCTACGAGCAGTACTTC. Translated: CASSLSWGQGIYEQYF.

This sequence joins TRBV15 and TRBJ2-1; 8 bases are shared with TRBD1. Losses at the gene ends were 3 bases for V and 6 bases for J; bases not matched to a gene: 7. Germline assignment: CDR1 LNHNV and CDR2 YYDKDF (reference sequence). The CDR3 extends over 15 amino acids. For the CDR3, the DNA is TGTGCCACCAGCAGTGGGACAGGAAGGGGCAATGAGCAGTTCTTC. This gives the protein CATSSGTGRGNEQFF.

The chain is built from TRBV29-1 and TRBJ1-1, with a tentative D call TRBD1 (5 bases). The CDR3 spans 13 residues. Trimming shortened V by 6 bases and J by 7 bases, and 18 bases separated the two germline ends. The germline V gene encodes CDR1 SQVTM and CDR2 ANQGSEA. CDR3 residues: CSVQRRPGGEAFF. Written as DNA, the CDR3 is TGCAGCGTCCAGAGGCGACCCGGGGGTGAAGCTTTCTTT.

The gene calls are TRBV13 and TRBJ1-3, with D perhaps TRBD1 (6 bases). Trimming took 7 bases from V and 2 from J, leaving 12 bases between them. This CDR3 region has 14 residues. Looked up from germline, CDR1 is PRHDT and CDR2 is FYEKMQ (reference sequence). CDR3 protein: CASNIRGAGNTIYF. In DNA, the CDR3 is TGTGCCAGCAACATTAGGGGGGCTGGAAACACCATATATTTT.